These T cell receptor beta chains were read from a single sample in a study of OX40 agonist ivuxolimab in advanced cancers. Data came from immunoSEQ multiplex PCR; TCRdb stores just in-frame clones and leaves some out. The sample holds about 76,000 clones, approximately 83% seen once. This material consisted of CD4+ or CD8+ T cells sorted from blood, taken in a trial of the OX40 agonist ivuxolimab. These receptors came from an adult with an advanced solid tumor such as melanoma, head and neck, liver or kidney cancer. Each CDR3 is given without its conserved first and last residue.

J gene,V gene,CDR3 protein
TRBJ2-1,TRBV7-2,ASSYGDRTYNEQF
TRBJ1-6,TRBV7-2,ASSLQGLGSPLH
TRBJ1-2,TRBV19,ASTAEGARGGYT
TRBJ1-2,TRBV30,AWSVRVGGYGYT
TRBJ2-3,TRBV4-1,ASSPGQGADTQY
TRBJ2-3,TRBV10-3,AISGLSSGPTDTQY
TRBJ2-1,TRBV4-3,ASSQGAGTGNEQF
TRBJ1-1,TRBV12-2,ASRLGDSLNGNTEAF
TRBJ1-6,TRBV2,ASKGFNSPLH
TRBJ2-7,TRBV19,ASTSGTNSYEQY
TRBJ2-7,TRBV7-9,ASSLARSYEQY
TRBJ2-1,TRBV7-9,ASTLTSGVYNEQF
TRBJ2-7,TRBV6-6,ASSSRESYEQY
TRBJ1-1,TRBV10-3,AIRDTSSGAF
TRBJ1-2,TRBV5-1,ASSSTGDNYGYT
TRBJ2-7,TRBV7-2,ASSPKGTSGYEQY
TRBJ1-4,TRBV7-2,ASSLDGSYEKLF
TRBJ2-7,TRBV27,ASSLRGAGEQY
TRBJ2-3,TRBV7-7,ASSLSGDLTDTQY
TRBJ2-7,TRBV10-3,AISDGQGFNEQY
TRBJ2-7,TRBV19,ASSIDLDSSEQY
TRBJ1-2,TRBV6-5,ASSYLDMGGGYT
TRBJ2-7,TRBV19,ASSSPHRGYEQY
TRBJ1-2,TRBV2,ASREGPGMAYGYT
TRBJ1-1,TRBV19,ASSTRDRLNTEAF
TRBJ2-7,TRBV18,ASSPGGTSDEQY
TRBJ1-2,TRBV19,ASSRVNYGYT
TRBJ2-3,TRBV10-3,AISRTSGGSTDTQY
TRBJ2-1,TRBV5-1,ASSLVGPGQGANEQF
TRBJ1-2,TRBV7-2,ASSLGGYGYT
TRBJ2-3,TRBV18,ASSPTVFSGTDTQY
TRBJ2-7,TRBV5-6,ASSLSRTSGTYEQY
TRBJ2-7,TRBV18,ASSPLPGTSGRFRNEQY
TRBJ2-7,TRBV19,ASTASGTSHEQY
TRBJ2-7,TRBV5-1,ASTPQAGALNEQY
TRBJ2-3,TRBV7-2,ASSLLSAGRADTQY
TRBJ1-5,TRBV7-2,ASSKLYSGQLWGTQPQH
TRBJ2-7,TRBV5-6,ASSLGAGTYEQY
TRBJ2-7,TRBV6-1,ASSEGTTYEQY
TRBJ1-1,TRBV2,ASTMISEAF
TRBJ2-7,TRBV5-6,ASSRAAHEQY
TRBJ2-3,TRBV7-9,ASSTLAGSSTDTQY
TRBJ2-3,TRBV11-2,ASSLLGGSDTQY
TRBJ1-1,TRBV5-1,ASSSRTGAMNTEAF
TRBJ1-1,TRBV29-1,SVVKGQGRGAAF
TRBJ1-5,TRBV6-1,ASRTGTVGGQPQH
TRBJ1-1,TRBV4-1,ASSLRQGDTEAF
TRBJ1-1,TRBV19,ASRTVNTEAF
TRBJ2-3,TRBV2,ASRIAGVFGTQY